This T cell receptor (beta chain) was sequenced in a study of regulatory T cells in long-lasting Graves disease. Study results and limitations: Persistent patients had more shared public clonotypes (around 2,500) than new patients (around 950).

This clonotype was counted at least ten times. What it binds is not known. The time point is: newly diagnosed GD, antithyroid drugs for less than 3 months. Construction of the TCR library relied on RNA isolated from PBMCs. CDR3-region Arm-PCR and iRepertoire HTBI primers produced the TCR beta libraries. TCRdb passed the multiplex PCR reads through MiXCR, listing each CDR3 protein once. The sample shows 350,000 to 550,000 distinct CDR3 sequences, 14% of them seen only once. The same specimen was also included in a second study, on T cells in Graves' hyperthyroidism and ophthalmopathy. That paper notes: Exclusion criteria comprised uncontrolled infection, other autoimmune disease, pregnancy or lactation.

This receptor was obtained from a woman aged 45-60 years with Graves disease. Specimen: peripheral blood mononuclear cells (PBMCs), collected at new diagnosis, from a patient treated with antithyroid drugs.

CDR3 DNA: TGTGCCAGCAGTTTGGTTCTGAGGGAGCCCCAGCATTTT. Translated: CASSLVLREPQHF. The chain carries TRBV28 and TRBJ1-5; D uncertain. The CDR3 is 13 amino acids. CDR1 MDHEN and CDR2 SYDVKM come from the germline V gene. V lost 3 bases and J lost 8, with 11 bases in between.